This passage covers 25 T cell receptor beta chains from one sample sequenced in a study of PD-1 blockade in classical Hodgkin lymphoma. The data were produced by immunoSEQ multiplex PCR, yet TCRdb's version contains in-frame clones alone and is incomplete. The sample lists fewer than 55,000 clones, more than 75% occurring once. The time point was: cycle 4 day 1 (C4D1), after less than 7 weeks of nivolumab. Every patient relapsed after autologous stem cell transplantation, and brentuximab vedotin exposure varied. The specimen comprised peripheral blood mononuclear cells (PBMCs), sampled before the fourth cycle of nivolumab. The source is a human donor with classical Hodgkin lymphoma.

In its sample, this clone was seen once. The genes are TRBV5-6 and TRBJ1-4, with D possibly being TRBD1 (5 bases). In germline, CDR1 is SGHDT, CDR2 YYEEEE. The CDR3 contains 14 residues. Trimming removed 3 bases from V and 5 bases from J, with 11 bases in between. The CDR3 bases are TGTGCCAGCAGCTGGGGACGGTCGAATGAAAAACTGTTTTTT. It codes for CASSWGRSNEKLFF.

J is TRBJ2-5 and V is TRBV7-6; D gene ambiguous. CDR1 and CDR2 from the germline V gene are SGHVS and FNYEAQ. The CDR3 totals 12 residues. The V end was cut by 3 bases, the J end by 3 bases, with 5 bases between. The CDR3 coding sequence is TGTGCCAGCAGCTTCTCCGAAGAGACCCAGTACTTC. It translates to CASSFSEETQYF.

This clone was found a few times. The V and J genes are TRBV27 and TRBJ1-4; D perhaps matches TRBD1 (5 bases). The CDR3 is 16 residues long. V was shortened by 5 bases and J by 0 bases, with 13 bases between the two germline ends. The germline V gene encodes CDR1 MNHEY and CDR2 SMNVEV (reference sequence). CDR3 amino acids: CASSRGVPATNEKLFF. DNA of the CDR3: TGTGCCAGCAGTCGAGGGGTACCTGCAACTAATGAAAAACTGTTTTTT.

The chain carries TRBV10-3 and TRBJ2-1; D could derive from TRBD1 or TRBD2 (6 bases each). The V gene lost 11 bases and the J gene lost 7 bases, with 21 bases spanning the gap. Germline V CDR1 and CDR2: ENHRY, SYGVKD. The length of the CDR3 is 14 residues. In nucleotides, the CDR3 is TGTGCCGCCAGACTAGGGGGAGGTGAGAATGAGCAGTTCTTC. This gives the protein CAARLGGGENEQFF.

The chain carries TRBV13 and TRBJ1-6, with D possibly matching TRBD1 (5 bases). The CDR3 totals 15 residues. The germline V and J ends were trimmed by 0 bases and 2 bases, with 5 bases remaining between them. The germline gives CDR1 PRHDT, CDR2 FYEKMQ (reference sequence). For the CDR3, the DNA is TGTGCCAGCAGCTTAGGGGGGCCCTATAATTCACCCCTCCACTTT. It yields the protein CASSLGGPYNSPLHF.

This clone was recorded only once. The chain is built from TRBV30 and TRBJ2-7, with 11 bases that match TRBD2. V dropped 2 bases and J dropped 7; count of bases not matched to a gene: 1. Germline loops: CDR1 GTSNPN, CDR2 SVGIG (reference sequence). The CDR3 spans 12 residues. The chain's CDR3 is CAWSRLAGEQYF. DNA for the CDR3: TGTGCCTGGAGTCGACTAGCGGGGGAGCAGTACTTC.

CDR3 sequence: CASSRAGGGQPQHF. The CDR3 DNA is TGTGCCAGTAGCCGGGCTGGGGGAGGTCAGCCCCAGCATTTT. V usage is TRBV19 and J usage is TRBJ1-5; weak D call: TRBD1 (5 bases). With 6 bases removed from V and 6 bases from J, the gap between germline ends came to 15 bases. CDR3 length: 14 amino acids. CDR1 is LNHDA, CDR2 SQIVND, per germline (reference sequence). Based on the CDR3 plus reference TRBV19 and TRBJ1-5, the full variable domain is DGGITQSPKYLFRKEGQNVTLSCEQNLNHDAMYWYRQDPGQGLRLIYYSQIVNDFQKGDIAEGYSVSREKKESFPLTVTSAQKNPTAFYLCASSRAGGGQPQHFGDGTRLSIL.

This chain joins TRBV9 and TRBJ2-3, with no clear D. V was shortened by 0 bases and J by 5 bases, with 4 bases between the two germline ends. Looked up from germline, CDR1 is SGDLS and CDR2 is YYNGEE. The CDR3 extends over 12 amino acids. The CDR3 region has the DNA TGTGCCAGCAGCGTAGATCAAGATACGCAGTATTTT. It encodes CASSVDQDTQYF. The full variable domain, its missing parts supplied by reference TRBV9 and TRBJ2-3, is DSGVTQTPKHLITATGQRVTLRCSPRSGDLSVYWYQQSLDQGLQFLIQYYNGEERAKGNILERFSAQQFPDLHSELNLSSLELGDSALYFCASSVDQDTQYFGPGTRLTVL.

This clone was detected once. The chain carries TRBV9 and TRBJ2-7, with 9 bases aligning to TRBD2. This CDR3 is 15 amino acids long. V dropped 3 bases and J dropped 3; count of bases not matched to a gene: 7. Germline V gene data show CDR1 as SGDLS and CDR2 as YYNGEE. Here the CDR3 DNA reads TGTGCCAGCAGCGCGGGACTAGCCCCCAACTACGAGCAGTACTTC. The encoded protein is CASSAGLAPNYEQYF.

The rearrangement links TRBV29-1 to TRBJ1-2, with a possible D match to TRBD1 (5 bases). The CDR3 consists of 12 residues. Germline V gene lookup returns CDR1 SQVTM and CDR2 ANQGSEA. With 4 bases removed from V and 3 bases from J, the gap between germline ends came to 9 bases. CDR3 amino acids: CSVAAGHYGYTF. The CDR3 DNA reads as TGCAGCGTTGCGGCGGGGCACTATGGCTACACCTTC. Using reference TRBV29-1 and TRBJ1-2 for the parts outside the CDR3, the full variable domain is SAVISQKPSRDICQRGTSLTIQCQVDSQVTMMFWYRQQPGQSLTLIATANQGSEATYESGFVIDKFPISRPNLTFSTLTVSNMSPEDSSIYLCSVAAGHYGYTFGSGTRLTVV.

The chain couples TRBV5-1 to TRBJ2-1, with a tentative D call TRBD2 (7 bases). In germline, CDR1 is SGHRS, CDR2 YFSETQ. The CDR3 is made up of 12 amino acids. V was cut by 5 bases and J by 9 bases, with 12 bases left in between. Here the CDR3 reads CASSRGGTEQFF. In DNA form, the CDR3 reads TGCGCCAGCAGTCGCGGGGGCACTGAGCAGTTCTTC.

The rearrangement links TRBV18 to TRBJ2-1; 8 bases align to TRBD2. Losses at the gene ends were 2 bases for V and 7 bases for J; bases not matched to a gene: 13. Germline V gives CDR1 KGHSH, CDR2 LQKENI. The CDR3 length is 17 residues. CDR3 loop: CASSPIVVGRGFNEQFF. CDR3 coding DNA: TGTGCCAGCTCACCAATCGTCGTCGGGAGGGGGTTTAATGAGCAGTTCTTC.

The chain carries TRBV25-1 and TRBJ1-1; perhaps TRBD1 as D (5 bases). Germline V CDR1 and CDR2: MGHDK, SYGVNS. The CDR3 covers 11 residues. V was shortened by 5 bases and J by 8 bases, with 9 bases between the two germline ends. CDR3 DNA sequence: TGTGCCAGCAGTCTCACAGGAGAAGCTTTCTTT. This translates into CASSLTGEAFF.

V usage is TRBV28 and J usage is TRBJ1-1, with TRBD1 matching over 9 bases. The CDR3 runs to 16 residues. CDR1 MDHEN and CDR2 SYDVKM come from the germline V gene. Unmatched junction bases numbered 10, after V lost 5 bases and J lost 3 bases. Here the CDR3 reads CASSPYNRGRDTEAFF. CDR3 sequence (DNA): TGTGCCAGCAGTCCTTATAACAGGGGGCGGGACACTGAAGCTTTCTTT.

The V and J genes are TRBV30 and TRBJ1-4; D gene unclear. The germline gives CDR1 GTSNPN, CDR2 SVGIG (reference sequence). The CDR3 consists of 13 residues. Trimming removed 2 bases from V and 7 bases from J, with 11 bases in between. As DNA, the CDR3 is TGTGCCTGGAGTTCGGCGACGGCTGAAAAACTGTTTTTT. It yields the protein CAWSSATAEKLFF.

The CDR3 sequence is CASSLGGAGANVLTF. CDR3 DNA sequence: TGTGCCAGCAGCTTAGGGGGGGCTGGGGCCAACGTCCTGACTTTC. The chain uses TRBV7-2 and TRBJ2-6; D is possibly TRBD2 (6 bases). Germline CDR1 reads SGHTA; CDR2 reads FQGNSA. The CDR3 loop spans 15 amino acids. Between the trimmed V and J ends, which lost 1 base and 2 bases, there was a span of 6 bases.

The chain has TRBV6-5 and TRBJ2-1, with TRBD1 identical over 7 bases. CDR1 is MNHEY, CDR2 SVGAGI, per germline. V trimming: 0 bases; J trimming: 9 bases; junction bases outside the gene matches: 11. This CDR3 has 16 residues. The CDR3 sequence is CASSYSDRWAGSEQFF. The CDR3 nucleotides are TGTGCCAGCAGTTACTCGGACAGGTGGGCCGGTAGTGAGCAGTTCTTC.

The rearrangement uses TRBV27 and TRBJ2-7; TRBD1 aligns across 7 bases. The V gene end was trimmed by 6 bases and the J gene end by 3 bases; junction bases not matched to a gene: 8. The germline V gene encodes CDR1 MNHEY and CDR2 SMNVEV (reference sequence). The CDR3 runs to 14 residues. Here the CDR3 DNA reads TGTGCCAGCAGCCTGACAGGGCAGGTCTACGAGCAGTACTTC. This sequence encodes CASSLTGQVYEQYF.

The gene calls are TRBV11-2 and TRBJ2-7; no definite D call. The CDR3 extends over 15 amino acids. V shed 0 bases and J shed 6 bases, with 15 bases lying between them. Germline V CDR1 and CDR2: SGHAT, FQNNGV. CDR3 in DNA: TGTGCCAGCAGCTTAGATTGGGTAATCTTTGTCGAGCAGTACTTC. It specifies CASSLDWVIFVEQYF.

The chain recombines TRBV9 with TRBJ1-2; weak D call: TRBD1 (5 bases). Germline CDR1 reads SGDLS; CDR2 reads YYNGEE. V lost 4 bases, J lost 4 bases, and 11 bases lay in between. This CDR3 has 13 residues. The CDR3 loop reads CASSPGLGYGYTF. CDR3 in DNA: TGTGCCAGCAGCCCAGGGTTGGGCTATGGCTACACCTTC.

V gene TRBV6-6 combines with J gene TRBJ1-2; D possibly corresponds to TRBD1 (6 bases). The CDR3 runs to 16 residues. The germline CDR1 and CDR2 sequences are MNHNY and SVGAGI (reference sequence). The germline V and J ends were trimmed by 2 bases and 8 bases, with 21 bases remaining between them. In DNA form, the CDR3 reads TGTGCCAGCAGTTACGGGATCGCAGGGGCAGTTCTCGGCTACACCTTC. It translates to CASSYGIAGAVLGYTF.

This clone occurred once. The genes are TRBV7-3 and TRBJ1-2; D is possibly TRBD1 (5 bases). Trimming removed 3 bases at V and 4 bases at J, with 9 bases between. The CDR3 loop spans 13 amino acids. CDR1 SGHTA and CDR2 FQGTGA come from the germline V gene. The chain's CDR3 is CASSFDGGYGYTF. The CDR3 nucleotides are TGTGCCAGCAGCTTCGACGGGGGCTATGGCTACACCTTC.

V is TRBV7-2 and J is TRBJ1-5; possible D gene TRBD1, 6 bases. From germline, CDR1 is SGHTA and CDR2 FQGNSA. CDR3 length: 15 amino acids. V shed 5 bases and J shed 4 bases, with 15 bases lying between them. The CDR3 spells CASSQGTRENQPQHF. The CDR3 region has the DNA TGTGCCAGCAGCCAGGGGACGCGAGAGAATCAGCCCCAGCATTTT.

The CDR3 nucleotides read TGTGCCAGCAGCTTGAGACGGGGGGCCTCCCTCAATGAGCAGTTCTTC. It yields the protein CASSLRRGASLNEQFF. V usage is TRBV5-4 and J usage is TRBJ2-1; maybe TRBD2 (7 bases). CDR3 length equals 16 residues. Germline V lookup: CDR1 SGHNT, CDR2 YYREEE (reference sequence). Trimming cost V 1 base and J 6 bases, with 17 bases left between them.

This clone was counted between two and nine times. The rearrangement links TRBV27 to TRBJ2-6, with TRBD2 matching over 7 bases. The CDR3 runs 18 residues. After removal of 5 bases from V and 2 bases from J, the junction contained 12 bases not matched to a gene. The germline V gene has CDR1 MNHEY and CDR2 SMNVEV (reference sequence). The CDR3: CASSPLVGGVPGANVLTF. In nucleotides, the CDR3 is TGTGCCAGCAGTCCTTTGGTGGGGGGGGTTCCTGGGGCCAACGTCCTGACTTTC. Using reference TRBV27 and TRBJ2-6 for the parts outside the CDR3, the full variable domain is EAQVTQNPRYLITVTGKKLTVTCSQNMNHEYMSWYRQDPGLGLRQIYYSMNVEVTDKGDVPEGYKVSRKEKRNFPLILESPSPNQTSLYFCASSPLVGGVPGANVLTFGAGSRLTVL.